What follows are 11 T cell receptor beta chains derived from one specimen sequenced in a study of beta chain features in type 1 diabetes. cDNA synthesis used the whole RNA isolate, giving expressed TCRB sequences. This table comes from immunoSEQ multiplex PCR, and its TCRdb copy is limited to in-frame clones, with some not included. The sample consists of about half a million clones, 11% of them appearing once. Sequencing used naive CD4+ T cells from blood. The receptor source for this set is a woman in her late teens or twenties in good health.

This clone was recorded a few times. Sequence at one end of the junction differs from germline and may be a read error. This chain joins TRBV7-7 and TRBJ2-7; 10 positions agree with TRBD2. This CDR3 is 14 amino acids long. Germline-derived CDR1 and CDR2 are SSHAT and FNYEAQ (reference sequence). CDR3 residues: CASSLAGGANEQYF. In DNA, the CDR3 is TGTGCTAGCAGCTTAGCGGGGGGCGCCAACGAGCAGTACTTC.

The chain employs TRBV29-1 and TRBJ1-1, with no clear D. V lost 3 bases and J lost 11, with 10 bases in between. Germline-derived CDR1 and CDR2 are SQVTM and ANQGSEA. The CDR3 runs to 10 residues. DNA for the CDR3: TGCAGCGTTGACAGCGTCGGGGCTTTCTTT. It translates to CSVDSVGAFF.

The gene calls are TRBV7-2 and TRBJ2-5; D is ambiguous. V lost 5 bases to trimming and J lost 5 bases, with 15 bases between them. The V gene's germline CDR1 is SGHTA and CDR2 FQGNSA. The CDR3 covers 14 residues. CDR3 amino acids: CASSPDTFWETQYF. The CDR3 DNA reads TGTGCCAGCAGCCCAGATACGTTTTGGGAGACCCAGTACTTC.

A few counts support this clone. Other DNA sequences in the sample encode the same CDR3. The chain employs TRBV7-2 and TRBJ2-1; D gene ambiguous. Germline CDR1 SGHTA, CDR2 FQGNSA. V lost 5 bases and J lost 4, with 9 bases in between. This CDR3 spans 13 amino acids. This CDR3 reads CASSPRSYNEQFF. CDR3 coding DNA: TGTGCCAGCAGCCCAAGGAGTTACAATGAGCAGTTCTTC.

The chain couples TRBV29-1 to TRBJ2-5, with D tentatively TRBD1 or TRBD2 (5 bases each). Per the germline V gene, CDR1 is SQVTM and CDR2 is ANQGSEA. Trimming shortened V by 1 base and J by 5 bases, and 14 bases separated the two germline ends. The CDR3 loop spans 14 amino acids. The CDR3: CSVEVRLGTETQYF. The DNA for the CDR3 is TGCAGCGTTGAAGTTAGGCTAGGGACGGAGACCCAGTACTTC.

The gene calls are TRBV18 and TRBJ2-7, with 7 positions matching TRBD1. This CDR3 has 15 amino acids. Germline CDR1 reads KGHSH; CDR2 reads LQKENI. The trim removed 3 bases at V and 2 bases at J, leaving 7 bases unmatched. CDR3 in DNA: TGTGCCAGCTCACCGGACCGGGACAGAGCCTACGAGCAGTACGTC. Protein: CASSPDRDRAYEQYV.

Many counts were recorded for this clone. This rearrangement joins TRBV20-1 to TRBJ2-5; D gene uncertain. Germline CDR1 is DFQATT and CDR2 is SNEGSKA (reference sequence). V lost 1 base and J 5 bases, leaving 2 bases between the germline ends. This CDR3 spans 10 amino acids. This chain's CDR3 is CSARVETQYF. The CDR3 bases are TGCAGTGCTAGAGTGGAGACCCAGTACTTC.

In this sample, this clone turned up a few times. The genes are TRBV7-2 and TRBJ1-3; D is unclear. The V end was cut by 0 bases, the J end by 2 bases, with 8 bases between. CDR3 length: 15 amino acids. CDR1 and CDR2 (germline): SGHTA, FQGNSA. The CDR3 sequence: CASSLAPGPGNTIYF. The CDR3 DNA reads TGTGCCAGCAGCTTAGCGCCTGGTCCTGGAAACACCATATATTTT. Variable domain in full (rest from reference TRBV7-2 and TRBJ1-3): GAGVSQSPSNKVTEKGKDVELRCDPISGHTALYWYRQSLGQGLEFLIYFQGNSAPDKSGLPSDRFSAERTGGSVSTLTIQRTQQEDSAVYLCASSLAPGPGNTIYFGEGSWLTVV.

This clone was recorded a few times. This chain joins TRBV4-1 and TRBJ1-1, with unresolved D. CDR3 length: 14 residues. V lost 0 bases and J lost 11, with 16 bases in between. Looked up from germline, CDR1 is MGHRA and CDR2 is YSYEKL. DNA of the CDR3: TGCGCCAGCAGCCAAGATTCGACCTTCCCTGGGGCTTTCTTT. It specifies CASSQDSTFPGAFF.

This clone was picked up a small number of times. This chain uses TRBV18 with TRBJ2-3; a weak D match, TRBD2 (6 bases). V lost 4 bases to trimming and J lost 4 bases, with 12 bases between them. Germline CDR1 and CDR2: KGHSH and LQKENI. The CDR3 is made up of 14 amino acids. The CDR3 is CASSLNGGPDTQYF. DNA of the CDR3: TGTGCCAGCTCACTCAACGGAGGGCCAGATACGCAGTATTTT.

The CDR3 nucleotides read TGTGCCAGCAGCCAAGAAAAGGCAATGCAGCCCCAGCATTTT. Its protein product is CASSQEKAMQPQHF. V gene TRBV4-2 combines with J gene TRBJ1-5; unclear D gene. CDR3 length: 14 residues. The germline V gene has CDR1 LGHNA and CDR2 YNFKEQ. The V end lost 0 bases, the J end lost 7 bases, and 10 bases lay between the germline ends.